This T cell receptor (beta chain) was captured in a study of persistence of HIV-infected CD4 T cells. The wider study: Suppressive ART had lasted a median of approximately 8 years. Study results and caveats: The rare CMV-responding cells with HIV-1 proviruses were not separately TCR-sequenced.

With regard to this clone: Its target is not known.

The libraries were made with immunoSEQ version 4 in survey mode. Libraries were prepared by immunoSEQ multiplex PCR; TCRdb keeps only in-frame clonotypes and omits some of them. The table lists around 28,000 clones, around 82% of them singletons. CDR1 SGHRS and CDR2 YFSETQ come from the germline V gene. Trimming cost V 2 bases and J 1 base; bases outside gene matches: 5. This CDR3 contains 15 residues. Cells were stimulated with CMV-infected fibroblast lysates at about 9.4 ug/mL. CD40L-negative CD69-negative CD45RO-high memory CD4+ T cells were sorted as populations depleted of antigen-responding cells. Suppressive ART was started during chronic HIV-1 infection in these adults. Donors had CD4+ T cell counts above 400 cells/uL and were CMV-seropositive.

This sequence joins TRBV5-1 and TRBJ1-1; TRBD1 matches at 7 bases. This specimen consisted of CD4+ T cells sorted from PBMCs after roughly 17-hour stimulation, obtained from a patient who received antiretroviral therapy. The TCR was taken from an adult woman with HIV who was CMV-seropositive. This chain's CDR3 is CASSFPRQGNTEAFF. CDR3 DNA: TGCGCCAGCAGCTTCCCTAGACAGGGGAACACTGAAGCTTTCTTT.